The rows below give T cell receptor beta chains drawn from one sample of a study of blood T cell repertoires in COVID-19. TCRdb's table, derived via immunoSEQ multiplex PCR, lists solely in-frame clones and lacks some. The table lists about 98,000 clones, roughly 82% of them singletons. Source material: peripheral blood. These receptors all stem from an elderly man with acute or convalescent COVID-19. Each CDR3 is given with its conserved first and last residue. A D gene is named only where the DNA matches it firmly. A row's size may be missing; if present it is once, few, many or a size class.

V	size	D	J	CDR3	DNA
TRBV21-1	.	.	TRBJ2-7	CASSKYDPGLAGSSYEQYF	TGTGCCAGCAGCAAATACGACCCGGGACTAGCGGGCTCCTCCTACGAGCAGTACTTC
TRBV7-8	.	.	TRBJ1-5	CASSLGLGASNQPQHF	TGTGCCAGCAGCTTAGGGCTGGGGGCAAGCAATCAGCCCCAGCATTTT
TRBV4-3	.	.	TRBJ1-4	CATKGQVGEKLFF	TGCGCCACCAAGGGGCAGGTGGGGGAAAAACTGTTTTTT
TRBV4-1	.	TRBD2	TRBJ2-7	CASSQDSSGTGPIEQYF	TGCGCCAGCAGCCAAGATTCCAGCGGGACGGGCCCCATCGAGCAGTACTTC
TRBV18	.	TRBD1	TRBJ1-5	CASSPLGQTGINQPQHF	TGTGCCAGCTCACCGTTGGGGCAGACAGGGATAAATCAGCCCCAGCATTTT
TRBV2	.	TRBD2	TRBJ2-3	CASSSSGGAVDTQYF	TGTGCCAGCAGTTCGAGCGGGGGGGCCGTGGATACGCAGTATTTT
TRBV9	few	.	TRBJ1-1	CASSPSWGRRTEAFF	TGTGCCAGCAGCCCGAGTTGGGGGCGCAGGACTGAAGCTTTCTTT
TRBV19	.	TRBD1	TRBJ1-5	CASSIDRGGGQPQHF	TGTGCCAGTAGTATAGATAGAGGGGGCGGTCAGCCCCAGCATTTT
TRBV5-4	.	.	TRBJ2-7	CASSLDRVRGDYEQYF	TGTGCCAGCAGCTTGGATAGGGTCAGGGGGGATTACGAGCAGTACTTC
TRBV4-1	few	TRBD2	TRBJ2-2	CASERGGQGTGELFF	TGCGCCAGCGAGCGGGGGGGCCAGGGCACCGGGGAGCTGTTTTTT
TRBV14	.	TRBD1	TRBJ2-1	CASSRQGATYNEQFF	TGTGCCAGCAGCCGACAGGGGGCGACCTACAATGAGCAGTTCTTC
TRBV7-8	.	.	TRBJ2-3	CASSESSWTDTQYF	TGTGCCAGCAGTGAGTCTAGCTGGACAGATACGCAGTATTTT
TRBV7-2	.	TRBD1	TRBJ2-7	CASSLKRGQGAYEQYF	TGTGCCAGCAGCTTAAAGAGAGGACAGGGGGCCTACGAGCAGTACTTC
TRBV28	.	.	TRBJ2-2	CASNLGQLNTGELFF	TGTGCCAGCAACCTTGGACAGCTGAACACCGGGGAGCTGTTTTTT
TRBV30	.	TRBD1	TRBJ2-1	CACPRDRVYNEQFF	TGTGCCTGTCCGCGGGACAGGGTATACAATGAGCAGTTCTTC
TRBV6-5	once	.	TRBJ2-6	CASSYGGISGANVLTF	TGTGCCAGCAGTTACGGAGGGATCTCTGGGGCCAACGTCCTGACTTTC
TRBV11-2	.	TRBD2	TRBJ2-1	CASSFRASGRADEQFF	TGTGCCAGCAGCTTTAGGGCTAGCGGGAGGGCGGATGAGCAGTTCTTC
TRBV6-5	.	TRBD2	TRBJ2-1	CASSRTSGGYNEQFF	TGTGCCAGCAGTCGGACTAGCGGGGGGTACAATGAGCAGTTCTTC
TRBV5-1	.	TRBD2	TRBJ2-1	CASSSGTGGPYNEQFF	TGCGCCAGCTCATCCGGCACGGGGGGGCCCTACAATGAGCAGTTCTTC
TRBV7-9	few	.	TRBJ1-6	CASSFGDSPLHF	TGTGCCAGCAGCTTCGGGGATTCACCCCTCCACTTT
TRBV6-5	.	.	TRBJ2-3	CASGLLGGDTQYF	TGTGCCAGCGGGCTCTTAGGGGGAGATACGCAGTATTTT
TRBV7-9	.	.	TRBJ2-4	CASSALSQGIKNIQYF	TGTGCCAGCAGCGCACTTTCTCAGGGTATCAAAAACATTCAGTACTTC
TRBV19	.	TRBD1	TRBJ1-2	CATGTGGGSGYTF	TGTGCCACCGGGACAGGGGGCGGTTCTGGCTACACCTTC
TRBV10-3	medium-sized	.	TRBJ2-2	CAISDGAAPYWNTGELFF	TGTGCCATCAGTGATGGGGCGGCTCCTTATTGGAACACCGGGGAGCTGTTTTTT
TRBV3-1/TRBV3-2	.	TRBD2	TRBJ2-3	CASSQDYGRRTDTQYF	TGTGCCAGCAGCCAAGACTACGGGAGGAGGACAGATACGCAGTATTTT
TRBV5-1	.	TRBD1	TRBJ2-3	CASSSGQGGTDTQYF	TGCGCCAGCAGCTCCGGACAGGGGGGCACAGATACGCAGTATTTT
TRBV5-5	.	TRBD1	TRBJ2-7	CASSLAAGAGGLYEQYF	TGTGCCAGCAGCTTGGCAGCTGGTGCAGGGGGCTTATACGAGCAGTACTTC